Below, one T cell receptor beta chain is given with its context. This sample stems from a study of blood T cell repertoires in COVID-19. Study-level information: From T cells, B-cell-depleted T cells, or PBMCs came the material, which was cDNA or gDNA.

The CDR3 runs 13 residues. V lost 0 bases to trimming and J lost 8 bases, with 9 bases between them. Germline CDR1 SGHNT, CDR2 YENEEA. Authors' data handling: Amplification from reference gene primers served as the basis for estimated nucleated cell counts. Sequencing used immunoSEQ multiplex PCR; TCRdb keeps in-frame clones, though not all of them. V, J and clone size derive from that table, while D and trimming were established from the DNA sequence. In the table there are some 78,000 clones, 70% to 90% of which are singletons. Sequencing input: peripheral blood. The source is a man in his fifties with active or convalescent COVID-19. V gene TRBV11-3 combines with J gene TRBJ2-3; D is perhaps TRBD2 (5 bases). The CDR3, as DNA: TGTGCCAGCAGCTTAGATTCCGAGGGTACGCAGTATTTT. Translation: CASSLDSEGTQYF.